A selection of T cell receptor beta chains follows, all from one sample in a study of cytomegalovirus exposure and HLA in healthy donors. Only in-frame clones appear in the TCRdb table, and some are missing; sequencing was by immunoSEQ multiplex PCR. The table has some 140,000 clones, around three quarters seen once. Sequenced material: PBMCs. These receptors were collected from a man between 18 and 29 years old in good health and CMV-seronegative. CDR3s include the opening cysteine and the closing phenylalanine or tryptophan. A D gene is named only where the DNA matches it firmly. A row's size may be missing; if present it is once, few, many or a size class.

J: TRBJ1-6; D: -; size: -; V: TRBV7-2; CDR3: CASSLDSGPLHF; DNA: TGTGCCAGCAGCTTAGATTCAGGTCCCCTCCACTTT
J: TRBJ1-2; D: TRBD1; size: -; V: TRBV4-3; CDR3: CASSQGYGTVYTNYGYTF; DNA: TGCGCCAGCAGCCAAGGATACGGGACAGTTTATACTAACTATGGCTACACCTTC
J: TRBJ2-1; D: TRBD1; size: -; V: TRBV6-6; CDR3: CASKQGAYNEQFF; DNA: TGTGCCAGCAAGCAGGGGGCTTACAATGAGCAGTTCTTC
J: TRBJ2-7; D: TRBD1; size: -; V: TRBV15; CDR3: CATSIATGAIASEQYF; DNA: TGTGCCACCAGCATAGCGACAGGGGCCATCGCCTCGGAGCAGTACTTC
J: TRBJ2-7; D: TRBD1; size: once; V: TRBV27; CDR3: CASSLTGVGYEQYF; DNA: TGTGCCAGCAGTCTCACAGGGGTGGGCTACGAGCAGTACTTC
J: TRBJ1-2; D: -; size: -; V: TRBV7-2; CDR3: CASSFKSGTNYGYTF; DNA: TGTGCCAGCAGCTTTAAGTCAGGGACTAACTATGGCTACACCTTC
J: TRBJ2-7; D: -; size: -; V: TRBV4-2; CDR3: CASSSLQGYEQYF; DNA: TGTGCCAGCAGCAGTTTACAGGGATACGAGCAGTACTTC
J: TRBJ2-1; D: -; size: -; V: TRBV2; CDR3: CASSQEASYNEQFF; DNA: TGTGCCAGCAGTCAAGAAGCTTCATACAATGAGCAGTTCTTC
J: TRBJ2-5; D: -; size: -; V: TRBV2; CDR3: CASMQGTETQYF; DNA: TGTGCCAGCATGCAGGGCACAGAGACCCAGTACTTC
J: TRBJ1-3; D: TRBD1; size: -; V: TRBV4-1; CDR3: CASSQLFMGTVPGNTIYF; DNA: TGCGCCAGCAGCCAGCTCTTCATGGGGACAGTACCTGGAAACACCATATATTTT
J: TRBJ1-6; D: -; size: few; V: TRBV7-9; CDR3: CASSRGGQGNSPLHF; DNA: TGTGCCAGCAGCCGGGGGGGGCAGGGGAATTCACCCCTCCACTTT
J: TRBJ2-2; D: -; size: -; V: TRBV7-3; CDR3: CASSRSDRPTGELFF; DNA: TGTGCCAGCAGCCGGTCGGACAGACCCACCGGGGAGCTGTTTTTT
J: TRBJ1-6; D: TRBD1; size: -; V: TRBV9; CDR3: CASSEQGVGDSPLHF; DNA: TGTGCCAGCAGCGAACAGGGGGTTGGTGATTCACCCCTCCACTTT
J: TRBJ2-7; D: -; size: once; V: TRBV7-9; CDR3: CASSLGLSYEQYF; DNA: TGTGCCAGCAGCTTAGGACTTTCCTACGAGCAGTACTTC
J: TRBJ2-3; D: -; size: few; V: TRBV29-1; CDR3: CSVAWTAADTQYF; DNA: TGCAGCGTCGCCTGGACAGCGGCAGATACGCAGTATTTT
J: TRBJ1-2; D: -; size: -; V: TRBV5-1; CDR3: CASRSLSPGQNYGYTF; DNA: TGCGCCAGCAGATCACTTTCTCCGGGACAAAACTATGGCTACACCTTC
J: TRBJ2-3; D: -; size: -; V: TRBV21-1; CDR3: CASSKVVRTGTVPDTQYF; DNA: TGTGCCAGCAGCAAAGTCGTAAGGACAGGGACGGTACCAGATACGCAGTATTTT